This passage covers 21 T cell receptor beta chains from one sample sequenced in a study of T cells in Graves' hyperthyroidism and ophthalmopathy. Amplified TCR beta CDR3 regions derived from RNA transcripts. In the first-round RT-PCR of the TCR CDR3, the HTBI primer set was used. TCRdb re-analysed the multiplex PCR reads in MiXCR, keeping a single row per CDR3 protein. The sample carries hundreds of thousands of distinct CDR3 sequences, 11% to 15% recorded once. The sample was blood. The source is a woman aged 18-29 years with Graves' hyperthyroidism.

The chain employs TRBV25-1 and TRBJ1-2; a weak D match, TRBD1 (6 bases). Trimming left V 8 bases short and J 7 bases short, with 17 bases between. Per the germline V gene, CDR1 is MGHDK and CDR2 is SYGVNS. CDR3 length: 13 residues. The CDR3 sequence is CASRGTGASGYTF. CDR3 nucleotide sequence: TGTGCCAGCCGGGGGACGGGGGCTTCTGGCTACACCTTC.

This clonotype was detected ten times or more. The chain combines TRBV12-3 or TRBV12-4 with TRBJ2-7; 8 bases are a match to TRBD2. The CDR3 has 13 residues. The V segment lost 6 bases and the J segment 4 bases; nucleotides outside the gene matches: 5. Here the CDR3 DNA reads TGTGCCAGCAGGACCCCGGGGGGGTACGAGCAGTACTTC. It codes for CASRTPGGYEQYF.

This clonotype was picked up a small number of times. This chain links TRBV3-1 with TRBJ1-1; a weak D match, TRBD1 (6 bases). CDR3 length: 14 amino acids. The germline CDR1 and CDR2 sequences are LGHDT and YNNKEL (reference sequence). V gave up 3 bases and J gave up 1 base, with 9 bases separating them. The CDR3 here is CASSHTGSNTEAFF. CDR3 sequence (DNA): TGTGCCAGCAGCCACACAGGGTCGAACACTGAAGCTTTCTTT. Looking up the rest from reference TRBV3-1 and TRBJ1-1 gives the full variable domain: DTAVSQTPKYLVTQMGNDKSIKCEQNLGHDTMYWYKQDSKKFLKIMFSYNNKELIINETVPNRFSPKSPDKAHLNLHINSLELGDSAVYFCASSHTGSNTEAFFGQGTRLTVV.

This clonotype was found a few times. The chain uses TRBV7-9 and TRBJ2-2; D is unresolved. V lost 6 bases and J 1 base, leaving 6 bases between the germline ends. CDR3 size: 13 residues. CDR1 SEHNR and CDR2 FQNEAQ come from the germline V gene (reference sequence). The CDR3 region has the DNA TGTGCCAGCAGTACCCAGAACACCGGGGAGCTGTTTTTT. The encoded protein is CASSTQNTGELFF.

This clonotype was counted at least ten times. The chain is built from TRBV11-2 and TRBJ2-3; a possible D gene is TRBD1 (6 bases). Germline CDR1 SGHAT, CDR2 FQNNGV. The CDR3 sequence is 15 residues long. The V end was cut by 2 bases, the J end by 4 bases, with 13 bases between. In DNA form, the CDR3 reads TGTGCCAGCAGCTTAAGGTCAGGGGCGGCAGATACGCAGTATTTT. It specifies CASSLRSGAADTQYF.

The chain has TRBV24-1 and TRBJ1-3; D call uncertain. V gave up 4 bases and J gave up 0 bases, with 3 bases separating them. The germline CDR1 and CDR2 sequences are KGHDR and SFDVKD. The CDR3 runs to 13 residues. The CDR3 nucleotides read TGTGCCACCAGTGAAGACTCTGGAAACACCATATATTTT. Translating gives CATSEDSGNTIYF.

The chain has TRBV4-1 and TRBJ2-1; D remains unclear. Germline loops: CDR1 MGHRA, CDR2 YSYEKL. Trimming stripped 2 bases from V and 0 bases from J, with 26 bases between. The CDR3 spans 21 residues. In DNA form, the CDR3 reads TGCGCCAGCAGCCAACCGCGCCCGACATTTCATAAGGGCAGCTCCTACAATGAGCAGTTCTTC. It is translated as CASSQPRPTFHKGSSYNEQFF.

This clonotype was detected only a few times. The chain carries TRBV29-1 and TRBJ1-2, with 7 bases that match TRBD1. In germline, CDR1 is SQVTM, CDR2 ANQGSEA. Losses at the gene ends were 5 bases for V and 7 bases for J; bases not matched to a gene: 4. This CDR3 has 11 amino acids. CDR3 residues: CSVTGAPGYTF. DNA for the CDR3: TGCAGCGTTACAGGGGCCCCTGGCTACACCTTC.

The CDR3 DNA follows: TGCAGTGCTAGAAGTACTAGCGGGAGGTCAGAGACCCAGTACTTC. Translated: CSARSTSGRSETQYF. The rearrangement joins TRBV20-1 to TRBJ2-5, with 12 positions matching TRBD2. Germline V CDR1 and CDR2: DFQATT, SNEGSKA (reference sequence). Trimming removed 2 bases from V and 4 bases from J; junction bases left unmatched: 5. CDR3 size: 15 residues.

In its sample, this clonotype was seen many times. The chain couples TRBV2 to TRBJ2-3, with D tentatively TRBD1 (6 bases). This CDR3 has 16 residues. Germline CDR1 is SNHLY and CDR2 is FYNNEI. V was shortened by 5 bases and J by 0 bases, with 15 bases between the two germline ends. This chain's CDR3 is CASSPQGPTSTDTQYF. The CDR3 DNA follows: TGTGCCAGCAGTCCCCAGGGGCCCACTAGCACAGATACGCAGTATTTT.

This clonotype was detected ten times or more. The chain employs TRBV3-1 and TRBJ2-7; D gene uncertain. V was shortened by 0 bases and J by 0 bases, with 9 bases between the two germline ends. This CDR3 has 15 residues. Germline V gene sequence: CDR1 LGHDT, CDR2 YNNKEL (reference sequence). The CDR3 here is CASSQERLHSYEQYF. CDR3 nucleotides: TGTGCCAGCAGCCAAGAACGGTTACACTCCTACGAGCAGTACTTC.

In its sample, this clonotype was seen many times. V usage is TRBV28 and J usage is TRBJ2-3, with 15 bases aligning to TRBD2. In germline, CDR1 is MDHEN, CDR2 SYDVKM. The CDR3 covers 20 residues. V trimming: 2 bases; J trimming: 2 bases; junction bases outside the gene matches: 11. The chain's CDR3 is CASSLGEAGLAGGITDTQYF. CDR3 in DNA: TGTGCCAGCAGTTTAGGGGAGGCTGGACTAGCGGGAGGGATCACAGATACGCAGTATTTT.

The chain couples TRBV6-1 to TRBJ2-2; D is unclear. Trimming stripped 5 bases from V and 3 bases from J, with 4 bases between. The CDR3 spans 12 residues. Germline-derived CDR1 and CDR2 are MNHNS and SASEGT. DNA for the CDR3: TGTGCCAGCAGTAAATACACCGGGGAGCTGTTTTTT. Its protein is CASSKYTGELFF.

This clonotype was seen ten or more times. The rearrangement joins TRBV6-5 to TRBJ2-7; D unclear. The germline gives CDR1 MNHEY, CDR2 SVGAGI. This CDR3 contains 14 residues. V shed 4 bases and J shed 2 bases, with 12 bases lying between them. DNA for the CDR3: TGTGCCAGCAGTTGGCTTGGGGAAACCTACGAGCAGTACTTC. Translating gives CASSWLGETYEQYF.

In this sample, this clonotype turned up many times. This chain uses TRBV6-1 with TRBJ1-2; a weak D match, TRBD1 (6 bases). The CDR3 is 16 residues long. The V and J ends lost 5 bases and 7 bases respectively, with 23 bases between them. Germline loops: CDR1 MNHNS, CDR2 SASEGT. For the CDR3, the DNA is TGTGCCAGCAGTAGACAATCCTCGCAGGGGAGAGTTGGCTACACCTTC. It is translated as CASSRQSSQGRVGYTF.

This clonotype has at least ten counts. V gene TRBV28 combines with J gene TRBJ1-5; D is possibly TRBD1 (5 bases). CDR1 is MDHEN and CDR2 is SYDVKM in the germline V gene. Deletions cut 1 base from V and 0 bases from J, with 19 bases between. CDR3 size: 19 residues. CDR3 sequence reads: CASSLFSGDGYFSNQPQHF. In DNA, the CDR3 is TGTGCCAGCAGTTTATTTAGTGGGGACGGATACTTTAGCAATCAGCCCCAGCATTTT.

This clonotype was observed at least ten times. The chain employs TRBV10-3 and TRBJ1-1; a possible D gene is TRBD1 (5 bases). The V end was cut by 10 bases, the J end by 1 base, with 13 bases between. This CDR3 has 13 amino acids. Germline V gene lookup returns CDR1 ENHRY and CDR2 SYGVKD. The CDR3 spells CANRQTPNTEAFF. The CDR3 coding sequence is TGTGCCAACCGACAGACCCCGAACACTGAAGCTTTCTTT.

This clonotype has a handful of counts. This chain links TRBV6-1 with TRBJ1-3; tentative D call: TRBD1 (6 bases). CDR1 and CDR2 from the germline V gene are MNHNS and SASEGT. This CDR3 is 14 amino acids long. Trimming pared 7 bases from V and 2 bases from J, leaving 12 bases between. In DNA, the CDR3 is TGTGCCAGCAACTGGGCAGGGGCTGGAAACACCATATATTTT. It is translated as CASNWAGAGNTIYF.

The sample holds many counts of this clonotype. V and J are TRBV28 and TRBJ1-4, with D perhaps TRBD1 (5 bases). The CDR3 spans 13 residues. The V and J ends lost 6 bases and 7 bases respectively, with 12 bases between them. Germline-derived CDR1 and CDR2 are MDHEN and SYDVKM. The CDR3 DNA sequence: TGTGCCAGCAGGGGATGGACACCTGAAAAACTGTTTTTT. Residues: CASRGWTPEKLFF.

There are a few counts of this clonotype. The J gene is TRBJ1-2, the V gene TRBV9; TRBD1 aligns across 9 bases. Trimming removed 4 bases from V and 4 bases from J; junction bases left unmatched: 8. Germline CDR1 is SGDLS and CDR2 is YYNGEE. CDR3 length: 15 amino acids. Here the CDR3 DNA reads TGTGCCAGCAGCCCACGGACAGGGGAGGGCTATGGCTACACCTTC. Encoded protein: CASSPRTGEGYGYTF.

This clonotype occurred a few times. CDR3 DNA sequence: TGTGCCAGCAGTCTAGGACAGCCCAACGTCCTGACTTTC. It codes for CASSLGQPNVLTF. The chain uses TRBV3-1 and TRBJ2-6; maybe TRBD1 (6 bases). This CDR3 spans 13 amino acids. The germline gives CDR1 LGHDT, CDR2 YNNKEL (reference sequence). The ends were cut back, 6 bases at V and 8 bases at J, with 11 bases in the middle.